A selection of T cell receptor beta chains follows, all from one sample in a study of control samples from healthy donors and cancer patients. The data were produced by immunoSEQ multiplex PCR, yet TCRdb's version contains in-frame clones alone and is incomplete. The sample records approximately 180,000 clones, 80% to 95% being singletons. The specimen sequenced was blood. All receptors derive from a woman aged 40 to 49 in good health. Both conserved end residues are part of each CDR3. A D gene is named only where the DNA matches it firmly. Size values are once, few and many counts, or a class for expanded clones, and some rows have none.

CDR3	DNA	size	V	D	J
CASSQDRNTIYF	TGTGCCAGCAGCCAAGATCGGAACACCATATATTTT	.	TRBV14	.	TRBJ1-3
CASSWRGENEKLFF	TGCGCCAGCAGCTGGAGGGGGGAGAATGAAAAACTGTTTTTT	.	TRBV5-1	.	TRBJ1-4
CASSLALLAGGYNEQFF	TGTGCCAGCAGCTTAGCTTTACTAGCGGGGGGCTACAATGAGCAGTTCTTC	once	TRBV13	TRBD2	TRBJ2-1
CAISESSYGSGSTDTQYF	TGTGCCATCAGTGAGTCGAGTTATGGATCCGGCAGCACAGATACGCAGTATTTT	.	TRBV10-3	.	TRBJ2-3
CASSQHRTGGGETQYF	TGTGCCAGCAGCCAACATAGAACAGGGGGCGGTGAGACCCAGTACTTC	.	TRBV27	TRBD1	TRBJ2-5
CASSSLGAQPQHF	TGTGCCAGCAGTTCACTCGGTGCCCAGCCCCAGCATTTT	.	TRBV6-5	.	TRBJ1-5
CASSSLAGTGVEQFF	TGTGCCAGCTCATCACTAGCCGGGACAGGGGTTGAGCAGTTCTTC	.	TRBV18	TRBD1	TRBJ2-1
CASSPRGESDYGYTF	TGTGCCAGCTCACCACGAGGGGAGTCAGACTATGGCTACACCTTC	.	TRBV18	.	TRBJ1-2
CASRGRSNQPQHF	TGTGCCAGCAGGGGTCGGAGCAATCAGCCCCAGCATTTT	.	TRBV12-3/TRBV12-4	.	TRBJ1-5
CASSPGPEQYF	TGTGCCAGCAGCCCCGGTCCCGAGCAGTACTTC	.	TRBV7-8	.	TRBJ2-7
CASSPPGQGNGYTF	TGTGCCAGCAGTCCACCGGGACAGGGCAATGGCTACACCTTC	.	TRBV6-5	TRBD1	TRBJ1-2
CASSPQGNTEAFF	TGTGCCAGCTCACCACAAGGGAACACTGAAGCTTTCTTT	.	TRBV18	.	TRBJ1-1
CASSLGGQGRGNQPQHF	TGCGCCAGCAGCTTGGGGGGACAGGGGAGAGGCAATCAGCCCCAGCATTTT	.	TRBV5-1	TRBD1	TRBJ1-5
CASSESTVFGTEAFF	TGCGCCAGCAGTGAGTCGACAGTGTTTGGCACTGAAGCTTTCTTT	many	TRBV10-2	.	TRBJ1-1
CASSESTEGSGNTIYF	TGCGCCAGCAGTGAGTCGACAGAGGGCTCTGGAAACACCATATATTTT	.	TRBV10-2	.	TRBJ1-3
CASRPPHSNQPQHF	TGTGCCAGCAGGCCCCCTCATAGCAATCAGCCCCAGCATTTT	.	TRBV2	.	TRBJ1-5
CASSQYSNYGYTF	TGTGCCAGCAGCCAATATAGCAACTATGGCTACACCTTC	.	TRBV16	.	TRBJ1-2
CASSYLATDTQYF	TGTGCCAGCAGCTACCTAGCGACAGATACGCAGTATTTT	.	TRBV5-5	.	TRBJ2-3
CASSPNRWDKSSYEQYF	TGTGCCAGCAGCCCGAACCGGTGGGACAAGTCTTCCTACGAGCAGTACTTC	.	TRBV7-9	.	TRBJ2-7
CASSPGQGNYGYTF	TGTGCCAGTAGTCCCGGACAGGGGAACTATGGCTACACCTTC	.	TRBV19	TRBD1	TRBJ1-2
CASSRRRVKISF	TGTGCCAGCAGTCGGAGACGGGTAAAAATATCTTTC	.	TRBV12-3/TRBV12-4	.	TRBJ2-6
CASSLESGYTEAFF	TGTGCCAGCAGCTTGGAGAGTGGGTACACTGAAGCTTTCTTT	.	TRBV5-6	.	TRBJ1-1